The rows below give T cell receptor beta chains drawn from one sample of a study of breast tumors, draining lymph nodes, adjacent tissues. TCRdb independently ran MiXCR on the multiplex PCR reads; one entry per CDR3 protein. This table holds approximately 250,000 distinct CDR3 sequences, less than 45% found once. Sequenced sample: axillary lymph node tissue. These receptor sequences come from a female donor with breast cancer. Some clones in this sample may be carry-over from other donors' samples. Each CDR3 is given without its conserved first and last residue. Each record gives: V gene, J gene, CDR3 protein.

>TRBV5-1|TRBJ2-3
ASSLVSGGVTDTQY
>TRBV2|TRBJ2-4
ASSDSGLAKNIQY
>TRBV7-8|TRBJ1-3
ASSLGRQDRGRGNTIY
>TRBV5-4|TRBJ2-5
ASSLSGTVRGTQY
>TRBV7-9|TRBJ1-2
ASSLGQQSNYGYT
>TRBV12-5|TRBJ2-2
ASLQSGGAGELF
>TRBV5-1|TRBJ2-7
ASSLAPGQSSLEQY
>TRBV24-1|TRBJ2-7
ATRDPGRTTYEQY
>TRBV10-2|TRBJ2-7
ASSDIVDEQY
>TRBV28|TRBJ2-4
ASSQDLAKNIQY
>TRBV15|TRBJ1-6
ATSRDKGGTNSPLH